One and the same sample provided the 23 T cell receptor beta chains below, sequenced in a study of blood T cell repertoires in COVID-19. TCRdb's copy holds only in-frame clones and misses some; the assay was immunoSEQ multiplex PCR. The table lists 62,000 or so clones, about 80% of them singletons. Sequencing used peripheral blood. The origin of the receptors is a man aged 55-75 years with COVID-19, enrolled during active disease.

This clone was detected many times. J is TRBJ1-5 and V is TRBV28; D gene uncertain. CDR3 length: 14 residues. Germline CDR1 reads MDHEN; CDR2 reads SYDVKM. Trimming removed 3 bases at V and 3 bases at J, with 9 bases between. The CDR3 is CASSFFQDNQPQHF. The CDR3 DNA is TGTGCCAGCAGTTTTTTTCAGGACAATCAGCCCCAGCATTTT.

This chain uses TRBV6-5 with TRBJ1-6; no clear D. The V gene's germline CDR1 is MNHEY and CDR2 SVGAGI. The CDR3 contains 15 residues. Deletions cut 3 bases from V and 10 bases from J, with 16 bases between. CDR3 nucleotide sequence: TGTGCCAGCAGTTATGAGGAGGTAGGAATCTCACCCCTCCACTTT. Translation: CASSYEEVGISPLHF.

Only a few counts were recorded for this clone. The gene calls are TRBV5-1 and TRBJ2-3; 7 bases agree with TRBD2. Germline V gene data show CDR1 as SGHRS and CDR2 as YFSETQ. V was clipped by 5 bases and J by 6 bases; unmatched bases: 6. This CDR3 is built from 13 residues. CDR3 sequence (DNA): TGCGCCAGCAGGGGTGCGGGGGACGATACGCAGTATTTT. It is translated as CASRGAGDDTQYF.

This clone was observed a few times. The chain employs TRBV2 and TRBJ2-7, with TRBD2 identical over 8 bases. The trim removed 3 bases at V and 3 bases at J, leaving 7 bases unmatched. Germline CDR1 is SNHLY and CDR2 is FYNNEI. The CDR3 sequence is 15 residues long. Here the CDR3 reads CASSEPGLEIYEQYF. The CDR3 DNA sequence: TGTGCCAGCAGTGAGCCGGGACTAGAAATCTACGAGCAGTACTTC.

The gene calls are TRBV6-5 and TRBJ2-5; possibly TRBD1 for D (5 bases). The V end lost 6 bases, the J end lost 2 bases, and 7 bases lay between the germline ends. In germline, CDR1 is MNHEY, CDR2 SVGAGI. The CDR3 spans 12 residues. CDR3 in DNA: TGTGCCAGCAGCACAGGACAAGAGACCCAGTACTTC. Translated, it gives CASSTGQETQYF.

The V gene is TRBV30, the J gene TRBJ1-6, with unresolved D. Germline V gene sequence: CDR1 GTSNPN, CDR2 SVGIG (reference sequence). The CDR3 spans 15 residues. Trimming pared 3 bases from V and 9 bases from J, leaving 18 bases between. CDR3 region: CAWSLGIARGSPLHF. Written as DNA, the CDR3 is TGTGCCTGGAGCCTAGGTATAGCCAGAGGTTCACCCCTCCACTTT.

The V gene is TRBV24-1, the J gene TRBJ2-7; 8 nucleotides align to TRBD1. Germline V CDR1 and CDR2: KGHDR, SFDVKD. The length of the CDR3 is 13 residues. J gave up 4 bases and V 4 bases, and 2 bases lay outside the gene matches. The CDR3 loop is CATSDQGAYEQYF. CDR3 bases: TGTGCCACCAGTGACCAGGGGGCGTACGAGCAGTACTTC.

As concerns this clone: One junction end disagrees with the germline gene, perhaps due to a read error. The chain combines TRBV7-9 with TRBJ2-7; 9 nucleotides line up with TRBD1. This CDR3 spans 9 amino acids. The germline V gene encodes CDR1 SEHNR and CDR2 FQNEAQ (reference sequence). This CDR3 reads CASSPGQGF. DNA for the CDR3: TGTGCCAGCAGCCCGGGACAGGGTTTC.

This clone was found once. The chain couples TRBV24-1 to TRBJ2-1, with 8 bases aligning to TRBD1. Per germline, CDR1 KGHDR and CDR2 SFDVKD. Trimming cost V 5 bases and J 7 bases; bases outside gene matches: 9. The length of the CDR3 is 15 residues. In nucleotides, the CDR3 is TGTGCCACCAGTGTTGTGACAGGGGTGGGGAATGAGCAGTTCTTC. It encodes CATSVVTGVGNEQFF.

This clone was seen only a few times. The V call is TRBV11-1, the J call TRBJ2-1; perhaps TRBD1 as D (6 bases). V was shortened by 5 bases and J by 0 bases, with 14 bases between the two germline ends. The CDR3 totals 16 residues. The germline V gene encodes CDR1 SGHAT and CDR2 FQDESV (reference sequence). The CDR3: CASSRQSGASYNEQFF. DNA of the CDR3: TGTGCCAGCAGCCGTCAATCAGGGGCCTCCTACAATGAGCAGTTCTTC.

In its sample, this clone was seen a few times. The CDR3 is CASSPAPTGIRIYEQYF. The DNA of the CDR3 is TGTGCCAGCTCACCAGCTCCGACAGGGATTCGTATATACGAGCAGTACTTC. V usage is TRBV18 and J usage is TRBJ2-7; TRBD1 agrees at 7 bases. The CDR3 sequence is 17 residues long. The germline gives CDR1 KGHSH, CDR2 LQKENI. V gave up 2 bases and J gave up 4 bases; unmatched junction bases: 14.

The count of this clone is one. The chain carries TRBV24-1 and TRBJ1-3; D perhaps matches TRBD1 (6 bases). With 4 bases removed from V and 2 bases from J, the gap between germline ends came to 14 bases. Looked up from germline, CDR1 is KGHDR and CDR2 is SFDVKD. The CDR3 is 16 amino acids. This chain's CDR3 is CATSDSTGPAGNTIYF. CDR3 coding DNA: TGTGCCACCAGTGACTCGACAGGTCCGGCTGGAAACACCATATATTTT.

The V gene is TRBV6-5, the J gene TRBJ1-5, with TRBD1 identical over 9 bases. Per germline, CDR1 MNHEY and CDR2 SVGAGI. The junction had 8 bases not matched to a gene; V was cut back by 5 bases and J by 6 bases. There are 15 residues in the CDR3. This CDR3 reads CASSNTGGAGQPQHF. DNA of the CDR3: TGTGCCAGCAGTAACACAGGGGGCGCCGGTCAGCCCCAGCATTTT.

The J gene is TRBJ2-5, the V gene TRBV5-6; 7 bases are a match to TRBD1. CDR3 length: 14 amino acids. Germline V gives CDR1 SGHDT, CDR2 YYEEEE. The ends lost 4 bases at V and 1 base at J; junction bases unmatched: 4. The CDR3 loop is CASSKRTGQETQYF. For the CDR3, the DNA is TGTGCCAGCAGCAAACGGACAGGCCAAGAGACCCAGTACTTC.

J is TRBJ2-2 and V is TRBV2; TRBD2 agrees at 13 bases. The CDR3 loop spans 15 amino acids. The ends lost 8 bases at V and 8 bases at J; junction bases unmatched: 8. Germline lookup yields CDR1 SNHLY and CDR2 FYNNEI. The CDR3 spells CASRWTSGGEGELFF. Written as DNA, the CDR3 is TGTGCCAGCCGATGGACTAGCGGGGGAGAAGGGGAGCTGTTTTTT.

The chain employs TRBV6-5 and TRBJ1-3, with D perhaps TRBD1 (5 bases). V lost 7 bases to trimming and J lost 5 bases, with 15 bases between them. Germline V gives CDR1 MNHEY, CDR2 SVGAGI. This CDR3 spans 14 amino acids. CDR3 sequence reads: CASIFGGNRNTIYF. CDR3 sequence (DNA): TGTGCCAGCATTTTTGGGGGGAATAGAAACACCATATATTTT.

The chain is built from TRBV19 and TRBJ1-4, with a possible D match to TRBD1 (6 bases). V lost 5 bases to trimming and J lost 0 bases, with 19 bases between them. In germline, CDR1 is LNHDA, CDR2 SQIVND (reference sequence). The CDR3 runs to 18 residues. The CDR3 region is CASSLTSGTPATNEKLFF. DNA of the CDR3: TGTGCCAGTAGTCTAACTTCCGGGACACCGGCAACTAATGAAAAACTGTTTTTT.

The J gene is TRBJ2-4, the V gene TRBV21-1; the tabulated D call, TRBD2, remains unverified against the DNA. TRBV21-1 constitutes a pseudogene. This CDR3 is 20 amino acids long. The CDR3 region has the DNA TGTGCCAGCAGCATCCCAGCGGCTAGCGGGAGGGAGGGAACCAAAAACATTCAGTACTTC. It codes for CASSIPAASGREGTKNIQYF.

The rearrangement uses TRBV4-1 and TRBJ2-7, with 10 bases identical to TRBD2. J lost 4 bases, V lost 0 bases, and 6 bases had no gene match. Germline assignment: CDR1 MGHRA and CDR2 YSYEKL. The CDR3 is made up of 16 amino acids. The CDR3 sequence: CASSQDSSGRAYEQYF. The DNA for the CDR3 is TGCGCCAGCAGCCAAGATTCTAGCGGGAGAGCGTACGAGCAGTACTTC.

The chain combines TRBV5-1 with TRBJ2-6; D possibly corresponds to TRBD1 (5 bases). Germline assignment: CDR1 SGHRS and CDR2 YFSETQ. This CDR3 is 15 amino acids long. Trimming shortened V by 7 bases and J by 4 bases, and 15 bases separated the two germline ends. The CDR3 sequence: CASSPARAGANVLTF. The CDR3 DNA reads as TGCGCCAGCTCTCCGGCCAGGGCCGGGGCCAACGTCCTGACTTTC.

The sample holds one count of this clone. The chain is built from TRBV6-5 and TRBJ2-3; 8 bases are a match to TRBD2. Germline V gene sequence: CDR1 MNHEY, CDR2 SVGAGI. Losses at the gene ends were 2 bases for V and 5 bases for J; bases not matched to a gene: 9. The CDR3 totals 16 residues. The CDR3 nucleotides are TGTGCCAGCAGTTACCGACTAGCGATTTTCAAAGATACGCAGTATTTT. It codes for CASSYRLAIFKDTQYF.

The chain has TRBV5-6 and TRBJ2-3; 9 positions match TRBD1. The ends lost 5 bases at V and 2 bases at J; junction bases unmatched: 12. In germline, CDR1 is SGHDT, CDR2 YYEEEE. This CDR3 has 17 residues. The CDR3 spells CASRGQGSGEPTDTQYF. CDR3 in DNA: TGTGCCAGCAGAGGACAGGGGAGCGGGGAACCCACAGATACGCAGTATTTT.

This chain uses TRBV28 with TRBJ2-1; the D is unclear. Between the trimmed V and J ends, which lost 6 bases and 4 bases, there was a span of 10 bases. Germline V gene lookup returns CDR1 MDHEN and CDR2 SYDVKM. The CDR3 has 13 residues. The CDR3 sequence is CASSSGSYNEQFF. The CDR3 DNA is TGTGCCAGCAGCTCCGGGTCGTACAATGAGCAGTTCTTC.